Following are 25 T cell receptor beta chains from one sample sequenced in a study of T cell repertoires in cytomegalovirus infection. TCRdb reprocessed the reads via MiXCR and lists one record per CDR3 protein. This table holds 490,000 or so distinct CDR3 sequences, around 11% found once. Sequenced material: PBMCs. These receptors all stem from a human donor in good health (CMV status not recorded). Some clones in this sample may be carry-over from other donors' samples.

The chain links TRBV4-2 to TRBJ2-7; TRBD2 matches at 14 bases. CDR3 length: 14 residues. From germline, CDR1 is LGHNA and CDR2 YNFKEQ. The V and J ends lost 6 bases and 3 bases, in that order; junction bases with no gene match: 1. CDR3 sequence: CASRGTSGSYEQYF. CDR3 in DNA: TGTGCCAGCAGGGGGACTAGCGGGAGCTACGAGCAGTACTTC.

This clonotype has ten or more counts. The chain links TRBV18 to TRBJ2-1, with 7 bases fitting TRBD2. The V gene's germline CDR1 is KGHSH and CDR2 LQKENI. The CDR3 spans 15 residues. The V and J ends lost 0 bases and 3 bases, in that order; junction bases with no gene match: 2. The CDR3 DNA sequence: TGTGCCAGCTCACCACCGACGGGGGGCTACAATGAGCAGTTCTTC. It codes for CASSPPTGGYNEQFF.

In this sample, this clonotype turned up many times. The chain recombines TRBV29-1 with TRBJ1-1; 7 bases match TRBD1. V dropped 1 base and J dropped 4; count of bases not matched to a gene: 3. In germline, CDR1 is SQVTM, CDR2 ANQGSEA. This CDR3 contains 13 residues. The CDR3 spells CSVEGQGGTEAFF. In DNA, the CDR3 is TGCAGCGTTGAAGGTCAGGGGGGCACTGAAGCTTTCTTT.

This clonotype was counted between two and nine times. The chain couples TRBV3-1 to TRBJ1-4, with D perhaps matching TRBD1 (5 bases). The CDR3 is made up of 13 amino acids. The germline V gene has CDR1 LGHDT and CDR2 YNNKEL (reference sequence). Trimming took 4 bases from V and 8 from J, leaving 11 bases between them. As DNA, the CDR3 is TGTGCCAGCAGCCTGGGGGGTTCCGAAAAACTGTTTTTT. It specifies CASSLGGSEKLFF.

This clonotype has a handful of counts. The V gene is TRBV6-5, the J gene TRBJ1-1, with 8 bases identical to TRBD1. Germline loops: CDR1 MNHEY, CDR2 SVGAGI. CDR3 length: 15 amino acids. J was trimmed by 1 base and V by 2 bases; bases with no gene match: 3. The CDR3 region is CASSYQGAENTEAFF. DNA of the CDR3: TGTGCCAGCAGTTACCAGGGGGCTGAGAACACTGAAGCTTTCTTT.

This clonotype turned up a few times. The rearrangement links TRBV4-2 to TRBJ1-4; D is perhaps TRBD1 (6 bases). The CDR3 totals 15 residues. Germline CDR1 LGHNA, CDR2 YNFKEQ. V was pared by 1 base and J by 8 bases, with 14 bases between. The CDR3 nucleotides are TGTGCCAGCAGCCAAGGCAGGCAGCAGGGGGAAAAACTGTTTTTT. Its translation: CASSQGRQQGEKLFF.

The CDR3 DNA reads TGCAGTGCTAGTGGGGCTCTCGGGACCCAGTACTTC. Residues: CSASGALGTQYF. The V call is TRBV20-1, the J call TRBJ2-5; D might be TRBD1 (5 bases). The germline CDR1 and CDR2 sequences are DFQATT and SNEGSKA (reference sequence). V was clipped by 3 bases and J by 7 bases, with 12 bases between them. This CDR3 comprises 12 residues.

This clonotype has more than one count but fewer than ten. V is TRBV7-9 and J is TRBJ2-7; weak D call: TRBD2 (6 bases). V was pared by 1 base and J by 0 bases, with 13 bases between. This CDR3 region has 16 residues. Germline CDR1 is SEHNR and CDR2 is FQNEAQ (reference sequence). CDR3 sequence reads: CASSLVNLAPSYEQYF. The CDR3 DNA sequence: TGTGCCAGCAGCTTAGTCAACCTAGCGCCCTCCTACGAGCAGTACTTC.

V and J are TRBV20-1 and TRBJ2-7, with 10 bases identical to TRBD1. Looked up from germline, CDR1 is DFQATT and CDR2 is SNEGSKA (reference sequence). There are 14 residues in the CDR3. Germline trimming cut 5 bases from V and 6 bases from J; bases unmatched to any gene: 10. The CDR3, as DNA: TGCAGTGCTGGGTCGACAGGGGGCGAAAGCGAGCAGTACTTC. Protein sequence: CSAGSTGGESEQYF.

This clonotype has ten or more counts. The rearrangement joins TRBV29-1 to TRBJ2-1, with D possibly being TRBD2 (6 bases). Trimming stripped 0 bases from V and 9 bases from J, with 9 bases between. The CDR3 totals 12 residues. The germline CDR1 and CDR2 sequences are SQVTM and ANQGSEA. The CDR3 bases are TGCAGCGTTGAAGAGGGCGGGACTGAGCAGTTCTTC. Protein product: CSVEEGGTEQFF.

This clonotype was seen many times. The chain combines TRBV10-3 with TRBJ1-1, with unresolved D. The V end lost 2 bases, the J end lost 4 bases, and 20 bases lay between the germline ends. This CDR3 comprises 17 residues. From germline, CDR1 is ENHRY and CDR2 SYGVKD. The CDR3: CAISEGPDWKGSTEAFF. The DNA of the CDR3 is TGTGCCATCAGTGAGGGGCCCGATTGGAAAGGAAGCACTGAAGCTTTCTTT.

This clonotype has at least ten counts. V gene TRBV25-1 combines with J gene TRBJ2-5; 8 nucleotides line up with TRBD1. CDR1 and CDR2 from the germline V gene are MGHDK and SYGVNS. V trimming: 5 bases; J trimming: 2 bases; junction bases outside the gene matches: 10. This CDR3 contains 16 residues. CDR3 residues: CASSPSTGDLQETQYF. The CDR3 DNA follows: TGTGCCAGCAGTCCCTCGACAGGGGATCTTCAAGAGACCCAGTACTTC. The whole variable domain, filled in from reference TRBV25-1 and TRBJ2-5, reads EADIYQTPRYLVIGTGKKITLECSQTMGHDKMYWYQQDPGMELHLIHYSYGVNSTEKGDLSSESTVSRIRTEHFPLTLESARPSHTSQYLCASSPSTGDLQETQYFGPGTRLLVL.

The table lists this clonotype with many counts. The V gene is TRBV20-1, the J gene TRBJ2-5, with no clear D. Trimming took 0 bases from V and 14 from J, leaving 13 bases between them. This CDR3 comprises 11 residues. In germline, CDR1 is DFQATT, CDR2 SNEGSKA (reference sequence). In DNA form, the CDR3 reads TGCAGTGCTAGAGATTATACAGAGGCTTACTTC. Its translation: CSARDYTEAYF.

The genes are TRBV20-1 and TRBJ2-7; D is unresolved. This CDR3 spans 13 amino acids. Trimming took off 5 bases at V and 3 bases at J, with 14 bases between the two ends. CDR1 is DFQATT and CDR2 is SNEGSKA in the germline V gene (reference sequence). The CDR3 region has the DNA TGCAGTGCTGAACTCACTACATTCTACGAGCAGTACTTC. Translated: CSAELTTFYEQYF.

This clonotype was seen a handful of times. V gene TRBV19 combines with J gene TRBJ1-1, with 8 nucleotides matching TRBD1. Germline CDR1 is LNHDA and CDR2 is SQIVND (reference sequence). This CDR3 comprises 14 residues. Trimming removed 5 bases from V and 4 bases from J; junction bases left unmatched: 6. The CDR3 is CASSPWTGTTEAFF. DNA of the CDR3: TGTGCCAGTAGTCCCTGGACAGGGACCACTGAAGCTTTCTTT.

Regarding this clonotype: A much bigger clone sits one base away, suggesting this may be a read error. The chain recombines TRBV28 with TRBJ2-7, with D maybe TRBD1 (6 bases). V was pared by 10 bases and J by 3 bases, with 16 bases between. In germline, CDR1 is MDHEN, CDR2 SYDVKM. This CDR3 region has 13 residues. The CDR3 nucleotides are TGTGCCAACAGCCCCACAGGGTTCTACGAGCAGTACTTC. This encodes CANSPTGFYEQYF.

With respect to this clonotype: A read error may account for a junction end that differs from germline. The chain combines TRBV12-3 or TRBV12-4 with TRBJ2-4, with D tentatively TRBD1 or TRBD2 (6 bases each). The CDR3 is made up of 13 amino acids. DNA for the CDR3: TGTGCCAGCAGTTTGGGGGGCAACGGACCTAAGAACTTC. Its protein is CASSLGGNGPKNF.

The V and J genes are TRBV20-1 and TRBJ1-1; maybe TRBD1 (5 bases). Trimming removed 1 base from V and 0 bases from J, with 9 bases in between. This CDR3 is built from 14 residues. Germline lookup yields CDR1 DFQATT and CDR2 SNEGSKA (reference sequence). The CDR3 DNA follows: TGCAGTGCTAGAGGGTGGGACTTGAACACTGAAGCTTTCTTT. This sequence encodes CSARGWDLNTEAFF.

Ten or more counts support this clonotype. This rearrangement joins TRBV30 to TRBJ2-2; the match to TRBD2 covers 9 bases. V was pared by 1 base and J by 4 bases, with 4 bases of the junction left unmatched. The CDR3 runs 15 residues. Germline values: CDR1 GTSNPN, CDR2 SVGIG (reference sequence). Here the CDR3 reads CAWSARGRGTGELFF. In DNA, the CDR3 is TGTGCCTGGAGTGCCCGCGGGAGGGGCACCGGGGAGCTGTTTTTT.

Worth noting for this clonotype: This may be a read error: a much more frequent sequence differs by one nucleotide. This chain joins TRBV7-2 and TRBJ1-1; no reliable D call. The germline gives CDR1 SGHTA, CDR2 FQGNSA. This CDR3 has 14 amino acids. The CDR3 sequence is CASSLGSVGTEALF. The CDR3 DNA sequence: TGTGCCAGCAGCTTAGGTTCGGTCGGCACTGAAGCTCTCTTT.

The chain links TRBV5-4 to TRBJ1-1; possibly TRBD1 for D (5 bases). From germline, CDR1 is SGHNT and CDR2 YYREEE (reference sequence). The CDR3 loop spans 14 amino acids. V was trimmed by 4 bases and J by 1 base, leaving 11 bases between them. CDR3: CASSGGTANTEAFF. The CDR3, as DNA: TGTGCCAGCAGCGGCGGGACCGCGAACACTGAAGCTTTCTTT.

V usage is TRBV9 and J usage is TRBJ1-2, with 8 bases lining up with TRBD1. CDR3 length equals 14 residues. The V gene's germline CDR1 is SGDLS and CDR2 YYNGEE. With 4 bases clipped from V and 3 bases from J, the junction kept 5 bases outside the gene matches. Here the CDR3 DNA reads TGTGCCAGCAGCAAAGGACAGGGAGACTATGGCTACACCTTC. This encodes CASSKGQGDYGYTF. The full variable domain, its missing parts supplied by reference TRBV9 and TRBJ1-2, is DSGVTQTPKHLITATGQRVTLRCSPRSGDLSVYWYQQSLDQGLQFLIQYYNGEERAKGNILERFSAQQFPDLHSELNLSSLELGDSALYFCASSKGQGDYGYTFGSGTRLTVV.

In this sample, this clonotype turned up a few times. J is TRBJ1-1 and V is TRBV29-1; 7 bases match TRBD1. This CDR3 comprises 15 residues. The germline V gene encodes CDR1 SQVTM and CDR2 ANQGSEA. V was clipped by 5 bases and J by 0 bases; unmatched bases: 9. CDR3 bases: TGCAGCGTTAGGGGCAGGGGGTATGTGAACACTGAAGCTTTCTTT. As protein: CSVRGRGYVNTEAFF. The full variable domain, in which reference TRBV29-1 and TRBJ1-1 provide the parts outside the CDR3, is SAVISQKPSRDICQRGTSLTIQCQVDSQVTMMFWYRQQPGQSLTLIATANQGSEATYESGFVIDKFPISRPNLTFSTLTVSNMSPEDSSIYLCSVRGRGYVNTEAFFGQGTRLTVV.

This clonotype was counted many times. The chain carries TRBV5-4 and TRBJ2-5; D remains ambiguous. Trimming shortened V by 5 bases and J by 2 bases, and 10 bases separated the two germline ends. This CDR3 spans 13 amino acids. CDR1 and CDR2 (germline): SGHNT, YYREEE (reference sequence). As DNA, the CDR3 is TGTGCCAGCAGTCACCAGGATCAAGAGACCCAGTACTTC. It yields the protein CASSHQDQETQYF.

This clonotype has ten or more counts. The chain carries TRBV12-3 or TRBV12-4 and TRBJ1-5, with D possibly being TRBD1 (5 bases). V was shortened by 3 bases and J by 8 bases, with 14 bases between the two germline ends. The CDR3 runs to 14 residues. In nucleotides, the CDR3 is TGTGCCAGCAGTTTCATTGGGACGGATAAGCCCCAGCATTTT. Translation gives CASSFIGTDKPQHF.